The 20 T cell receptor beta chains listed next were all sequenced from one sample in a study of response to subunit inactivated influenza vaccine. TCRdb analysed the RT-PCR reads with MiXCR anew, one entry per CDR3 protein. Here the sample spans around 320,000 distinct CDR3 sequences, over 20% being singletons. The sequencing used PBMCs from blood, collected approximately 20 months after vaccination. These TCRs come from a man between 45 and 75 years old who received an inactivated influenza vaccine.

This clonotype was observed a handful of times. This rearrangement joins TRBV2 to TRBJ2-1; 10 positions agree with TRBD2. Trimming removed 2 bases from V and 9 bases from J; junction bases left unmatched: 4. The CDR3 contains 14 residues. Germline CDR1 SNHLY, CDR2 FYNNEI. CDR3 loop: CASSELAGELEQFF. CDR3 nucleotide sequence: TGTGCCAGCAGTGAACTAGCGGGAGAGCTTGAGCAGTTCTTC.

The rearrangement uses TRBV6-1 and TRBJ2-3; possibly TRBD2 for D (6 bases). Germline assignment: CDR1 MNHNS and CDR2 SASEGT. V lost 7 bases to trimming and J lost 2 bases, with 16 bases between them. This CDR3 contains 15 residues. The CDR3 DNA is TGTGCCAGCACCCGCGGGGTCTCTCCCACAGATACGCAGTATTTT. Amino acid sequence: CASTRGVSPTDTQYF.

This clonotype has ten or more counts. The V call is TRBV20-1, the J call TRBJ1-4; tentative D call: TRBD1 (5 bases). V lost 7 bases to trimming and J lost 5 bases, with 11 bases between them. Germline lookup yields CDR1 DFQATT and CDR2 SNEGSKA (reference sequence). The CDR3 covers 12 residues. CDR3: CSGAGRNEKLFF. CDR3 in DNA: TGCAGTGGAGCAGGGAGAAATGAAAAACTGTTTTTT.

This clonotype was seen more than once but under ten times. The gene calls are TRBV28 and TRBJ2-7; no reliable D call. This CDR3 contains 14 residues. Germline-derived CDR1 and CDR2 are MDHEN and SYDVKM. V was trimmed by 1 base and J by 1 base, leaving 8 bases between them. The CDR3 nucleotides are TGTGCCAGCAGTTTATTTGGGCGATCCTACGAGCAGTACTTC. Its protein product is CASSLFGRSYEQYF. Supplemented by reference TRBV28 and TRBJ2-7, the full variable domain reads DVKVTQSSRYLVKRTGEKVFLECVQDMDHENMFWYRQDPGLGLRLIYFSYDVKMKEKGDIPEGYSVSREKKERFSLILESASTNQTSMYLCASSLFGRSYEQYFGPGTRLTVT.

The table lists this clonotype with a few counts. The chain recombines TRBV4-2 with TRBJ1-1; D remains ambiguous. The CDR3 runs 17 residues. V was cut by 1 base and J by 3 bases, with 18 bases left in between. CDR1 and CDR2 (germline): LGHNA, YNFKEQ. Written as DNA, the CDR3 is TGTGCCAGCAGCCAAGGAGGAGGGCTCCCCGGAGACACTGAAGCTTTCTTT. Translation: CASSQGGGLPGDTEAFF.

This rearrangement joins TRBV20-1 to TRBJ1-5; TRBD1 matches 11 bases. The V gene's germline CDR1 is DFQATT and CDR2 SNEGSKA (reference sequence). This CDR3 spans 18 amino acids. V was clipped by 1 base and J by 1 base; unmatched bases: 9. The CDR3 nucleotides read TGCAGTGCTAGAGTGTTCGGGACAGGGGGTCGAAGCAATCAGCCCCAGCATTTT. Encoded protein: CSARVFGTGGRSNQPQHF.

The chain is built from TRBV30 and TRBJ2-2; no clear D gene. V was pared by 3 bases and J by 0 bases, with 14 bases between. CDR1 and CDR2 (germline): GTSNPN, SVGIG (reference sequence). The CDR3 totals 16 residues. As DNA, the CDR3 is TGTGCCTGGAGGCACCCCAAGCGTTCGAACACCGGGGAGCTGTTTTTT. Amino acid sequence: CAWRHPKRSNTGELFF.

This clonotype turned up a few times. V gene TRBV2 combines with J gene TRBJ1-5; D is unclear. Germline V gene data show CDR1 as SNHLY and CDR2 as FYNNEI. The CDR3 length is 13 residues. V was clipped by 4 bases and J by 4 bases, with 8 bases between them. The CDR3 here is CASSVRENQPQHF. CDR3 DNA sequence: TGTGCCAGCAGTGTACGAGAAAATCAGCCCCAGCATTTT.

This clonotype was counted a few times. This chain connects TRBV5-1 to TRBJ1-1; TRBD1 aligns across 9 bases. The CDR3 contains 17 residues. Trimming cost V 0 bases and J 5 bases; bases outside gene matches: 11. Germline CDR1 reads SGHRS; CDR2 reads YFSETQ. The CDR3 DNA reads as TGCGCCAGCAGCTTGGGGCTCAGGACAGGGGTAAATACTGAAGCTTTCTTT. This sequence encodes CASSLGLRTGVNTEAFF.

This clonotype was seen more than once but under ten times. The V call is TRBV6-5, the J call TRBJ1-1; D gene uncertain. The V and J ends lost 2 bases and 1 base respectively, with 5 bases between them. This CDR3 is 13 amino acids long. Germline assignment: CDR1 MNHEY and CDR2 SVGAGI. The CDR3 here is CASSYDQNTEAFF. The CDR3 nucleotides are TGTGCCAGCAGTTACGATCAGAACACTGAAGCTTTCTTT.

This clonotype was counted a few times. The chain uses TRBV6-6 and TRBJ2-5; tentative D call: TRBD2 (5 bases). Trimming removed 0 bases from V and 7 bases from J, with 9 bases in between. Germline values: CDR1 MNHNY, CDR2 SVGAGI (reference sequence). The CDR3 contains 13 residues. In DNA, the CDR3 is TGTGCCAGCAGTTACTCCGGGGAAGGGACCCAGTACTTC. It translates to CASSYSGEGTQYF.

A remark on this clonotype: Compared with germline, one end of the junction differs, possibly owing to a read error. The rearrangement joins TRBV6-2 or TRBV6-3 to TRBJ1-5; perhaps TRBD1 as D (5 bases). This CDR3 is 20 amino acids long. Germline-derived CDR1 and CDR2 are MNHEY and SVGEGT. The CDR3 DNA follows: TGTGCCAGCAGTTACTCGATTGCATGTGAGGGGAAGGGGCCATATCAGCACCAGCATTTT. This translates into CASSYSIACEGKGPYQHQHF.

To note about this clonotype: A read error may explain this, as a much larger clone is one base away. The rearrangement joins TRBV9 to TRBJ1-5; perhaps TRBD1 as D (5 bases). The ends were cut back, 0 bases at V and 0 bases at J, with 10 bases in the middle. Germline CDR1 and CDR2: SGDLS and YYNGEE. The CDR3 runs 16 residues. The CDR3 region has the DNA TGTGCCAGCAGCGTAGGGATAGGGACTAGCAATCAGCCCCAGCATTTT. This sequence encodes CASSVGIGTSNQPQHF.

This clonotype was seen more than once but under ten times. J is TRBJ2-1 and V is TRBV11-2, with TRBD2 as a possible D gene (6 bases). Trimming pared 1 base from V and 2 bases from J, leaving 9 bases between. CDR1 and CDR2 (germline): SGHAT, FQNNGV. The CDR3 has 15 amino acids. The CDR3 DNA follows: TGTGCCAGCAGCTTAGGGCGGGGAGCCTACAATGAGCAGTTCTTC. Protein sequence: CASSLGRGAYNEQFF.

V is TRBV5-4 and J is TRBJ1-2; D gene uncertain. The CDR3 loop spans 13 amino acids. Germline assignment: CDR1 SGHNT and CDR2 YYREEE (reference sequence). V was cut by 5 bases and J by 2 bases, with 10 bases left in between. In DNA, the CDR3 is TGTGCCAGCAGGGAGAGGGCGAACTATGGCTACACCTTC. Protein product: CASRERANYGYTF.

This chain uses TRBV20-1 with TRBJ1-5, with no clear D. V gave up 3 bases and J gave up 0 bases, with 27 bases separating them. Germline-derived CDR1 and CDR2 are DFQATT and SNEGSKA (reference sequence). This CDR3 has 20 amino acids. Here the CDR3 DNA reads TGCAGTGCTAGGAGGTCGGGGTCCTCCTCGTTTCTGGATAGCAATCAGCCCCAGCATTTT. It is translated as CSARRSGSSSFLDSNQPQHF.

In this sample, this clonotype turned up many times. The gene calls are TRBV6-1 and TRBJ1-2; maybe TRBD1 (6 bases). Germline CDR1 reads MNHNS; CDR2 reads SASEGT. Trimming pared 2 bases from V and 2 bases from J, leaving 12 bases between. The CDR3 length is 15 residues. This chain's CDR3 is CASSELGGVNYGYTF. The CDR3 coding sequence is TGTGCCAGCAGTGAACTGGGGGGCGTCAACTATGGCTACACCTTC.

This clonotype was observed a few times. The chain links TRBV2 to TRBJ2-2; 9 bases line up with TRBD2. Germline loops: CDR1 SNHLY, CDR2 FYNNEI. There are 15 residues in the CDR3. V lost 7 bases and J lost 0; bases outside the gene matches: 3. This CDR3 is CASKRTSANTGELFF. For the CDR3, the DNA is TGTGCCAGCAAAAGGACTAGCGCGAACACCGGGGAGCTGTTTTTT.

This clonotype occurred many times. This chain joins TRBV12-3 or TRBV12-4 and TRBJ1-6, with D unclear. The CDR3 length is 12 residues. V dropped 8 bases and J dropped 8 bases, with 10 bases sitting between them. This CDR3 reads CASSLNHSPLHF. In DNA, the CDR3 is TGTGCCAGCTCGCTGAACCATTCACCCCTCCACTTT.

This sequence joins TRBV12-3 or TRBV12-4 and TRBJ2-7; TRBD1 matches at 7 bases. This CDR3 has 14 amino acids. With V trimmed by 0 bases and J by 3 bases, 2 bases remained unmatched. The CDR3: CASSLATGIYEQYF. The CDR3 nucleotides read TGTGCCAGCAGTTTAGCGACAGGGATCTACGAGCAGTACTTC.